This entry features one T cell receptor beta chain sequence. Its antigen is not yet known. Per-base quality was not reported, and no clone a single base away is much larger than it. The data belong to a study of Siglec-9 on CD8 T cells in melanoma (dated by TCRdb to about 2019). For context, the study as a whole: Siglec-9 expression on CD8+ T cells and the role of Siglec-9 in regulating T cells in the melanoma tumor microenvironment were investigated in the study.

CDR1 and CDR2 are drawn from the germline V gene (reference sequence): LNHDA, SQIVND. V trim: 5 bases; J trim: 1 base; unmatched bases: 2. Reading from cysteine to phenylalanine, the CDR3 counts 14 amino acids. The CDR3 DNA has 42 bases and is translated from base 1. Receptor amplification or capture employed the immunoSEQ multiplex PCR assay. TCRdb carries this immuneACCESS record with in-frame sequences only. Its versions omit some clonotypes, under half of them owing to an unresolved V gene in the studies checked, with the rest unexplained. This sample has under 600 clones in its table, and 55% to 80% of those were observed once. The top ten constitute 69% of the sample. Beyond this particular receptor, the publication reports: According to the reported findings, Siglec-9 marked and regulated a subset of effector memory CD8+ T cells that seemed to build up inside melanoma tumors.

The receptor's source is a human donor in good health. The receptor chain draws on TRBV19 and TRBJ2-7; the central 10 bases match TRBD2. Sequencing was carried out using Siglec-9+ CD8+ T cells sorted from blood. The cell subset or site tag for this specimen amounts to: CD8 T cells expressing Siglec-9. The CDR3 reads CASSLAGASYEQYF. The nucleotide sequence reads TGTGCCAGTAGTCTAGCGGGGGCTTCCTACGAGCAGTACTTC.